The 18 T cell receptor beta chains reported below all come from one sample, sequenced in a study of PD-L1 blockade in urothelial cancer. Produced via immunoSEQ multiplex PCR; TCRdb's table is partial and in-frame only. The sample has around 110,000 clones; 85% to 90% are singletons. Stated time point: peripheral blood 6 weeks after treatment start. The sample was PBMCs, taken around atezolizumab (anti-PD-L1) treatment. The receptors stem from a man aged 55 to 70 with urothelial cancer.

This chain joins TRBV10-3 and TRBJ1-1; TRBD1 agrees at 10 bases. This CDR3 spans 15 amino acids. Germline V lookup: CDR1 ENHRY, CDR2 SYGVKD. V lost 0 bases and J lost 11; bases outside the gene matches: 9. The CDR3 DNA reads as TGTGCCATCAGTGAGTCCCAGGGACAGGGGCGAGGGGCTTTCTTT. This codes for CAISESQGQGRGAFF.

The J gene is TRBJ1-1, the V gene TRBV28, with 10 bases fitting TRBD1. Germline V gene lookup returns CDR1 MDHEN and CDR2 SYDVKM. J lost 3 bases, V lost 6 bases, and 7 bases had no gene match. This CDR3 contains 15 residues. The CDR3 DNA reads as TGTGCCAGCAGATTACTGACAGGGGGCGACACTGAAGCTTTCTTT. Amino acids: CASRLLTGGDTEAFF.

The chain couples TRBV2 to TRBJ2-3, with 8 bases fitting TRBD1. The ends lost 7 bases at V and 5 bases at J; junction bases unmatched: 11. CDR3 length: 15 amino acids. Per the germline V gene, CDR1 is SNHLY and CDR2 is FYNNEI. This CDR3 reads CASKGQGAFGDTQYF. The CDR3 DNA reads TGTGCCAGCAAGGGGCAGGGGGCATTTGGAGATACGCAGTATTTT.

V gene TRBV7-2 combines with J gene TRBJ2-1; 11 bases are a match to TRBD1. Trimming cost V 3 bases and J 0 bases; bases outside gene matches: 7. The CDR3 is 18 amino acids. Germline CDR1 and CDR2: SGHTA and FQGNSA. CDR3 nucleotides: TGTGCCAGCAGCTTGGGACAGGGGGTCCCGAGCTCCTACAATGAGCAGTTCTTC. Translation gives CASSLGQGVPSSYNEQFF.

J is TRBJ2-5 and V is TRBV5-1, with D possibly matching TRBD2 (7 bases). The CDR3 is 17 residues long. Germline assignment: CDR1 SGHRS and CDR2 YFSETQ. The germline V and J ends were trimmed by 0 bases and 5 bases, with 20 bases remaining between them. CDR3 in DNA: TGCGCCAGCAGCTTGGAAGGGGGGGGGCATCCTAGCGAGACCCAGTACTTC. Protein sequence: CASSLEGGGHPSETQYF.

This clone was counted a single time. The J gene is TRBJ2-7, the V gene TRBV5-1, with 12 bases matching TRBD2. Germline CDR1 SGHRS, CDR2 YFSETQ. The V segment lost 2 bases and the J segment 7 bases; nucleotides outside the gene matches: 4. The CDR3 contains 14 residues. CDR3 loop: CASSLTSGRYEQYF. CDR3 DNA sequence: TGCGCCAGCAGCTTAACTAGCGGGAGGTATGAGCAGTACTTC.

V gene TRBV5-1 combines with J gene TRBJ2-5; weak D call: TRBD1 (6 bases). The CDR3 has 16 residues. Between the trimmed V and J ends, which lost 2 bases and 0 bases, there was a span of 14 bases. Germline CDR1 and CDR2: SGHRS and YFSETQ. Here the CDR3 reads CASSLRQEAYQETQYF. The CDR3 DNA sequence: TGCGCCAGCAGCTTAAGACAGGAGGCATACCAAGAGACCCAGTACTTC.

This sequence joins TRBV5-6 and TRBJ2-2, with a weak D call TRBD1 (5 bases). The CDR3 loop spans 15 amino acids. Per germline, CDR1 SGHDT and CDR2 YYEEEE. With 4 bases removed from V and 5 bases from J, the gap between germline ends came to 15 bases. The CDR3 nucleotides read TGTGCCAGCAGCCCCGAAAGGGGTGGGACCGGGGAGCTGTTTTTT. Amino acid sequence: CASSPERGGTGELFF.

This chain uses TRBV7-3 with TRBJ2-3; D may be TRBD2 (5 bases). The CDR3 runs 15 residues. Germline V lookup: CDR1 SGHTA, CDR2 FQGTGA. Trimming removed 0 bases from V and 6 bases from J, with 13 bases in between. CDR3 bases: TGTGCCAGCAGCTTAACCCCAAGAGGGAAGGATACGCAGTATTTT. Protein product: CASSLTPRGKDTQYF.

This clone appeared once. The rearrangement joins TRBV6-5 to TRBJ1-2, with TRBD1 identical over 7 bases. J gave up 7 bases and V 7 bases, and 12 bases lay outside the gene matches. This CDR3 has 14 residues. The germline CDR1 and CDR2 sequences are MNHEY and SVGAGI. The CDR3 DNA is TGTGCCAGCATGGTATCAGGGGGACAATTTGGCTACACCTTC. This gives the protein CASMVSGGQFGYTF.

The V gene is TRBV5-4, the J gene TRBJ2-3; D might be TRBD2 (5 bases). Trimming took 7 bases from V and 0 from J, leaving 12 bases between them. Germline CDR1 reads SGHNT; CDR2 reads YYREEE (reference sequence). This CDR3 has 14 amino acids. The CDR3 protein is CASRAVASTDTQYF. CDR3 nucleotide sequence: TGTGCCAGCCGAGCGGTGGCTAGCACAGATACGCAGTATTTT.

This chain links TRBV7-2 with TRBJ1-3; unclear D gene. This CDR3 comprises 13 residues. The V end lost 1 base, the J end lost 8 bases, and 9 bases lay between the germline ends. Germline V CDR1 and CDR2: SGHTA, FQGNSA. The CDR3 DNA follows: TGTGCCAGCAGCTTAGAAGCTCTATACACCATATATTTT. It encodes CASSLEALYTIYF.

The chain links TRBV5-1 to TRBJ1-4; D is possibly TRBD1 (5 bases). Germline CDR1 reads SGHRS; CDR2 reads YFSETQ. The CDR3 contains 14 residues. V was trimmed by 4 bases and J by 7 bases, leaving 14 bases between them. CDR3 sequence: CASSPGRGGEKLFF. CDR3 in DNA: TGCGCCAGCAGCCCCGGACGGGGGGGTGAAAAACTGTTTTTT.

The rearrangement uses TRBV29-1 and TRBJ2-7; D is possibly TRBD2 (6 bases). The CDR3 is made up of 14 amino acids. Germline loops: CDR1 SQVTM, CDR2 ANQGSEA. The ends were cut back, 6 bases at V and 2 bases at J, with 17 bases in the middle. CDR3 sequence: CSVGAGRAPYEQYF. The CDR3 DNA is TGCAGCGTCGGAGCGGGCCGGGCTCCCTACGAGCAGTACTTC.

V usage is TRBV27 and J usage is TRBJ2-1; 7 nucleotides agree with TRBD1. CDR3 size: 20 residues. Looked up from germline, CDR1 is MNHEY and CDR2 is SMNVEV (reference sequence). Unmatched junction bases numbered 24, after V lost 9 bases and J lost 1 base. The CDR3 here is CASRSRQGQGHPRSYNEQFF. CDR3 nucleotides: TGTGCCAGTAGGTCGCGACAGGGTCAAGGTCATCCCAGATCCTACAATGAGCAGTTCTTC.

The rearrangement uses TRBV7-2 and TRBJ2-5, with 10 nucleotides matching TRBD2. This CDR3 has 15 residues. V dropped 7 bases and J dropped 1; count of bases not matched to a gene: 6. CDR1 and CDR2 from the germline V gene are SGHTA and FQGNSA. CDR3 bases: TGTGCCAGCACCGGGAGCGGGGGGGCCCAAGAGACCCAGTACTTC. Protein product: CASTGSGGAQETQYF.

This clone appeared a single time. The chain links TRBV18 to TRBJ2-7, with a tentative D call TRBD1 (6 bases). The germline gives CDR1 KGHSH, CDR2 LQKENI. Trimming removed 3 bases from V and 0 bases from J, with 6 bases in between. The CDR3 has 13 residues. The CDR3 DNA follows: TGTGCCAGCTCACCGACAGGCTCCTACGAGCAGTACTTC. Encoded protein: CASSPTGSYEQYF. The whole variable domain, filled in from reference TRBV18 and TRBJ2-7, reads NAGVMQNPRHLVRRRGQEARLRCSPMKGHSHVYWYRQLPEEGLKFMVYLQKENIIDESGMPKERFSAEFPKEGPSILRIQQVVRGDSAAYFCASSPTGSYEQYFGPGTRLTVT.

V is TRBV6-6 and J is TRBJ1-2; D possibly corresponds to TRBD1 (5 bases). Germline V CDR1 and CDR2: MNHNY, SVGAGI (reference sequence). V lost 8 bases, J lost 5 bases, and 24 bases lay in between. The length of the CDR3 is 16 residues. The CDR3 is CASFRPVQGGNYGYTF. CDR3 sequence (DNA): TGTGCCAGCTTTAGGCCCGTCCAGGGAGGTAATTATGGCTACACCTTC.